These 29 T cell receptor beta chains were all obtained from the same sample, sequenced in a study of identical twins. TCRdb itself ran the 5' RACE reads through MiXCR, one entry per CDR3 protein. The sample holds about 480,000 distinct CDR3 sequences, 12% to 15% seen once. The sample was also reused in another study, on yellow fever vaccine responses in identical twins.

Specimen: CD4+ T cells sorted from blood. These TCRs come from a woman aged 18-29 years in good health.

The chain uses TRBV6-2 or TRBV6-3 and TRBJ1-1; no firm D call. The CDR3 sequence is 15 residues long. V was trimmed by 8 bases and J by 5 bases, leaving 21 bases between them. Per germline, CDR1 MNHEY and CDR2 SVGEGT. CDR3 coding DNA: TGTGCCAGCTCATCCTTTCGCCTCACGGGAACTGAAGCTTTCTTT. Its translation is CASSSFRLTGTEAFF.

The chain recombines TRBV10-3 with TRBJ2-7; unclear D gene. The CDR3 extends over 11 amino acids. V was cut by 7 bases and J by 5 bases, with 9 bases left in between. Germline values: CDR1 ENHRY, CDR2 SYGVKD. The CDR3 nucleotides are TGTGCCATCACTAGTACAGACGAGCAGTACTTC. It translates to CAITSTDEQYF.

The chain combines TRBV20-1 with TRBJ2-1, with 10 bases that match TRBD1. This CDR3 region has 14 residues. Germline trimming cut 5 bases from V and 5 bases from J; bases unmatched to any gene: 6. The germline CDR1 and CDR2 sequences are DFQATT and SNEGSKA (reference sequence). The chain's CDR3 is CSADRDRGNNEQFF. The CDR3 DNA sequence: TGCAGTGCTGACCGGGACAGGGGAAACAATGAGCAGTTCTTC.

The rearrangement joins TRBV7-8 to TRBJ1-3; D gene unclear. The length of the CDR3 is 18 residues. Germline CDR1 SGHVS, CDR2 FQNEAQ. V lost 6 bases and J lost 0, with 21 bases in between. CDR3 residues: CASRRFNSAQRSGNTIYF. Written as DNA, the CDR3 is TGTGCCAGCAGGCGCTTTAACAGTGCCCAACGCTCTGGAAACACCATATATTTT.

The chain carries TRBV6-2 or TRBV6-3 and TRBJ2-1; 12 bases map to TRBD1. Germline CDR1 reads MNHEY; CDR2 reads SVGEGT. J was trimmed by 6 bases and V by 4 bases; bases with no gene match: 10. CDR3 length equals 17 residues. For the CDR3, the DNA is TGTGCCAGCAGTTCGCAGAGGGGACAGGGGGCTAGCAATGAGCAGTTCTTC. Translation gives CASSSQRGQGASNEQFF.

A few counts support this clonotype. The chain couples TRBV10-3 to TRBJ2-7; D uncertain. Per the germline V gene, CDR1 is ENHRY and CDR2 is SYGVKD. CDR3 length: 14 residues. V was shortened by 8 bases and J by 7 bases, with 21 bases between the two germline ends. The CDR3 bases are TGTGCCATCTCTCTGGGGATTACCTCTACGGAGCAGTACTTC. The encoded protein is CAISLGITSTEQYF.

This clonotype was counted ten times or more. The CDR3 spells CASSLSQGGEQYF. Here the CDR3 DNA reads TGTGCCAGCAGCCTTTCACAGGGAGGCGAGCAGTACTTC. This rearrangement joins TRBV4-2 to TRBJ2-7; D may correspond to TRBD1 or TRBD2 (6 bases each). The CDR3 runs 13 residues. Looked up from germline, CDR1 is LGHNA and CDR2 is YNFKEQ. V shed 4 bases and J shed 6 bases, with 13 bases lying between them.

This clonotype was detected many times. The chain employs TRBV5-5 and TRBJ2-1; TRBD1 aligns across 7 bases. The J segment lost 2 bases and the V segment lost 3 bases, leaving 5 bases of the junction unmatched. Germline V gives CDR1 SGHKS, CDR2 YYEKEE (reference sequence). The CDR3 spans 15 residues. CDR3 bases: TGTGCCAGCAGCTCAAGGGACAGTACCTACAATGAGCAGTTCTTC. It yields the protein CASSSRDSTYNEQFF.

CDR3 coding DNA: TGTGCCAGCACTTTGCCGGGACAGGGGAACACCGGGGAGCTGTTTTTT. Amino acid sequence: CASTLPGQGNTGELFF. The rearrangement links TRBV6-2 or TRBV6-3 to TRBJ2-2; 9 bases align to TRBD1. V lost 7 bases to trimming and J lost 1 base; unmatched junction nucleotides: 7. The CDR3 length is 16 residues. Germline-derived CDR1 and CDR2 are MNHEY and SVGEGT.

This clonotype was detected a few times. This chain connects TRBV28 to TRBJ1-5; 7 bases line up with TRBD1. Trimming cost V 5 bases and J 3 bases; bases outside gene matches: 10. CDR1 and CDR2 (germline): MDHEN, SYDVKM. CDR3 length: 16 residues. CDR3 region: CASSPQPGGINQPQHF. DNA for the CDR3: TGTGCCAGCAGTCCCCAACCAGGGGGTATCAATCAGCCCCAGCATTTT.

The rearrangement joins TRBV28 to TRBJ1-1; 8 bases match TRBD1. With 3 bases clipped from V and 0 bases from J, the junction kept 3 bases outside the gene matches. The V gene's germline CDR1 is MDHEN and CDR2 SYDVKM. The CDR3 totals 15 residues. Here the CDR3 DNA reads TGTGCCAGCAGTTTCTTGGACAGGGTGAACACTGAAGCTTTCTTT. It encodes CASSFLDRVNTEAFF.

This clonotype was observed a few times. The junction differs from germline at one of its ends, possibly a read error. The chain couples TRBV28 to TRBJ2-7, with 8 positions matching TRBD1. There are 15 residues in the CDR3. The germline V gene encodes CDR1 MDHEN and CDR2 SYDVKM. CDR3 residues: CPSRILGTGRHEQYF. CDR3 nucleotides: TGTCCCAGCAGGATCCTTGGGACAGGACGTCACGAGCAGTACTTC.

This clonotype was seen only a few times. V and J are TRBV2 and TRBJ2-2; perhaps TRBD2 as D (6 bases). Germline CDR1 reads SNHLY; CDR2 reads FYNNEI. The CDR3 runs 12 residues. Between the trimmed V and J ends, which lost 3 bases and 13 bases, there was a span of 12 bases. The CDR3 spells CASSESGDWLFF. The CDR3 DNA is TGTGCCAGCAGTGAGTCGGGGGATTGGCTGTTTTTT. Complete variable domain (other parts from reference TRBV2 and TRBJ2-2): EPEVTQTPSHQVTQMGQEVILRCVPISNHLYFYWYRQILGQKVEFLVSFYNNEISEKSEIFDDQFSVERPDGSNFTLKIRSTKLEDSAMYFCASSESGDWLFFGEGSRLTVL.

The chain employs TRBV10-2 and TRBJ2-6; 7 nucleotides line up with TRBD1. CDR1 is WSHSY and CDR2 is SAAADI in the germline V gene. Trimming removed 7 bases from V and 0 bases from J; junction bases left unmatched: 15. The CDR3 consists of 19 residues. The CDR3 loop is CASIRGFGQAASGANVLTF. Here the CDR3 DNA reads TGCGCCAGCATCCGAGGGTTCGGACAGGCGGCCTCTGGGGCCAACGTCCTGACTTTC.

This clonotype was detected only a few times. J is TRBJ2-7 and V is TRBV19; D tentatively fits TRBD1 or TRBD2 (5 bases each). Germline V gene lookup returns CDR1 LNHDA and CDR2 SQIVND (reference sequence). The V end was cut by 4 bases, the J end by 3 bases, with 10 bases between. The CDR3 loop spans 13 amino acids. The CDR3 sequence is CASSRGPFYEQYF. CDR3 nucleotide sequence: TGTGCCAGTAGTAGGGGACCGTTCTACGAGCAGTACTTC. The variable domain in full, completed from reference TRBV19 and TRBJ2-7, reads DGGITQSPKYLFRKEGQNVTLSCEQNLNHDAMYWYRQDPGQGLRLIYYSQIVNDFQKGDIAEGYSVSREKKESFPLTVTSAQKNPTAFYLCASSRGPFYEQYFGPGTRLTVT.

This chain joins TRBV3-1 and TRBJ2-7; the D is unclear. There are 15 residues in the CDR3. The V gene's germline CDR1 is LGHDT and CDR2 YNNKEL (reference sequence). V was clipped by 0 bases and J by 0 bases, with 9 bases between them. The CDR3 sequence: CASSQDRTSSYEQYF. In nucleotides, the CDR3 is TGTGCCAGCAGCCAAGATCGGACGAGCTCCTACGAGCAGTACTTC.

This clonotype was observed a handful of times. The DNA of the CDR3 is TGCAGTGCTAGAGCTCGGTACAGGGACACCGGGGAGCTGTTTTTT. Translating gives CSARARYRDTGELFF. The chain recombines TRBV20-1 with TRBJ2-2, with a possible D match to TRBD1 (6 bases). This CDR3 is 15 amino acids long. Per germline, CDR1 DFQATT and CDR2 SNEGSKA (reference sequence). The V end was cut by 1 base, the J end by 3 bases, with 12 bases between.

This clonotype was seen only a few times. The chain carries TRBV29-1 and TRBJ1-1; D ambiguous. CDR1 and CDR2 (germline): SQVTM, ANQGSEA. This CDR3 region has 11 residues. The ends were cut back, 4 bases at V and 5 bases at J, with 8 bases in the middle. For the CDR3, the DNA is TGCAGCGTTGCACAGTTTACTGAAGCTTTCTTT. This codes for CSVAQFTEAFF.

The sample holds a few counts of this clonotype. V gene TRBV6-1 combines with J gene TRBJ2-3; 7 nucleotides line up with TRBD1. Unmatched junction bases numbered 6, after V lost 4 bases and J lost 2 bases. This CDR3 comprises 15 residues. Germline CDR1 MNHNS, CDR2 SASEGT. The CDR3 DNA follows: TGTGCCAGCAGTGGAGGGGGCCTCCCCACAGATACGCAGTATTTT. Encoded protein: CASSGGGLPTDTQYF.

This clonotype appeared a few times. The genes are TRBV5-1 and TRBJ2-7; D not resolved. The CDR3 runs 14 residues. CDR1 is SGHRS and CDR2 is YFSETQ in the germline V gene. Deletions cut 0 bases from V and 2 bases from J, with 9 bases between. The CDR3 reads CASSLVSNTYEQYF. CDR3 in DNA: TGCGCCAGCAGCTTGGTTTCTAATACCTACGAGCAGTACTTC.

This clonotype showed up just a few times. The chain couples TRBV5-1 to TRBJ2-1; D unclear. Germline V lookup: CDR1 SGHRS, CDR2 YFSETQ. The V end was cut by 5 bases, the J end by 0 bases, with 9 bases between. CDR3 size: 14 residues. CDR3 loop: CASRSMGSYNEQFF. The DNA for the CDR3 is TGCGCCAGCAGATCGATGGGCTCCTACAATGAGCAGTTCTTC.

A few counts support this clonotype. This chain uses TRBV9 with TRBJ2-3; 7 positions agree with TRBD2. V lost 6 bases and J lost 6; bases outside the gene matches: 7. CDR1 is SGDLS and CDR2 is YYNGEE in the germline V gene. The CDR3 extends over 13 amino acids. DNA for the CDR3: TGTGCCAGCACGGGAGGTCGGGGGGATACGCAGTATTTT. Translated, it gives CASTGGRGDTQYF.

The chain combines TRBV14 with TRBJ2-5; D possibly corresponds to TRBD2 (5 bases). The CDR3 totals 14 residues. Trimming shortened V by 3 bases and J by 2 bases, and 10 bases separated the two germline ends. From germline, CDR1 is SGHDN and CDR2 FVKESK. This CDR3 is CASSQRVVQETQYF. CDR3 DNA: TGTGCCAGCAGCCAGCGGGTAGTACAAGAGACCCAGTACTTC.

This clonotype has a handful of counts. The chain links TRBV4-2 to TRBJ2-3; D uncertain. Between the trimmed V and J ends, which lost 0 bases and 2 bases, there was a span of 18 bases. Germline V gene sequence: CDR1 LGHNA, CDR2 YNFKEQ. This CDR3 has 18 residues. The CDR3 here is CASSQDILLATNTDTQYF. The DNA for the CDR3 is TGTGCCAGCAGCCAAGATATTCTTTTGGCAACCAACACAGATACGCAGTATTTT.

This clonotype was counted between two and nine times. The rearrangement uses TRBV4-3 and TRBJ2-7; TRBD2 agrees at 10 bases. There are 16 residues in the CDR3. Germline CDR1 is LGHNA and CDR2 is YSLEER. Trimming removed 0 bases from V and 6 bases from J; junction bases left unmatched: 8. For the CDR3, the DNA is TGCGCCAGCAGCCAAGATTGGTCTAGCGGGAGTCGCGAGCAGTACTTC. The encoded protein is CASSQDWSSGSREQYF.

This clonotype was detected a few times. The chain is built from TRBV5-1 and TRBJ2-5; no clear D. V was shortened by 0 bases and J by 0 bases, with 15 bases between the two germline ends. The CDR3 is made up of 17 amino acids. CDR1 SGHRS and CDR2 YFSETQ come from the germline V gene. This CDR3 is CASSLEGGASYQETQYF. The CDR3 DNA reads TGCGCCAGCAGCTTGGAGGGCGGTGCCTCGTACCAAGAGACCCAGTACTTC.

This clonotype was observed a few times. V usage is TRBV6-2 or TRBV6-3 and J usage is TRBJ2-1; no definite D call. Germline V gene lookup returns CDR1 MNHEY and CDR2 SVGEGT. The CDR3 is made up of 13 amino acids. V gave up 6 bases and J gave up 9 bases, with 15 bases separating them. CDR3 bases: TGTGCCAGCAGAAGTGCATCCTGGTTTGAGCAGTTCTTC. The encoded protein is CASRSASWFEQFF.

Here the CDR3 DNA reads TGCGCCAGCAGTGAGTCGGTCGCGGGAGGCCCGCATGAGGACCAGTACTTC. It encodes CASSESVAGGPHEDQYF. V is TRBV10-1 and J is TRBJ2-5, with 8 nucleotides matching TRBD2. V gave up 0 bases and J gave up 10 bases; unmatched junction bases: 16. The CDR3 contains 17 residues. Germline CDR1 and CDR2: WNHNN and SYGVQD (reference sequence).

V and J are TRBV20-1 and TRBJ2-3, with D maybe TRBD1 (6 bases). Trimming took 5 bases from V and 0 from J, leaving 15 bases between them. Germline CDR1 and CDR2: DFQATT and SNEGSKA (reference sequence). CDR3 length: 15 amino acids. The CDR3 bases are TGCAGTGCTCCCACCGGGACAACAAGCACAGATACGCAGTATTTT. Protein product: CSAPTGTTSTDTQYF.